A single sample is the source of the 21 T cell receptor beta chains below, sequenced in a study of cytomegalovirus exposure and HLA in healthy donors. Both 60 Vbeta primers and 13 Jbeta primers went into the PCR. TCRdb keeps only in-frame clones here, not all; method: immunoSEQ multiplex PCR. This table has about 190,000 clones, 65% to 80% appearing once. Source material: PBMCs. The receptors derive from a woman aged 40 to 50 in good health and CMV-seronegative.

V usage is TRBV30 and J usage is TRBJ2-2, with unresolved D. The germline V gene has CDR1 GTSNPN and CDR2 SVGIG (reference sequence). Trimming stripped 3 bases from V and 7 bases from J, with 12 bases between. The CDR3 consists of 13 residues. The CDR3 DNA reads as TGTGCCTGGAGCCCTACTCTACTCGGGGAGCTGTTTTTT. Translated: CAWSPTLLGELFF.

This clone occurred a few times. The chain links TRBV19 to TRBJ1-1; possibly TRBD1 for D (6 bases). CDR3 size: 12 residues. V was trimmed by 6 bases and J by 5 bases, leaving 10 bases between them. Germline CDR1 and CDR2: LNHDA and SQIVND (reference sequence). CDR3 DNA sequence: TGTGCCAGTAGCCACAGGGTAACTGAAGCTTTCTTT. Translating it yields CASSHRVTEAFF.

CDR3 coding DNA: TGCGCCAGCAGCCAACCGGGACAGGGGCCCGATGGCTACACCTTC. Protein product: CASSQPGQGPDGYTF. This chain joins TRBV4-3 and TRBJ1-2; TRBD1 matches 10 bases. CDR3 length: 15 residues. Germline CDR1 is LGHNA and CDR2 is YSLEER. Losses at the gene ends were 2 bases for V and 6 bases for J; bases not matched to a gene: 6.

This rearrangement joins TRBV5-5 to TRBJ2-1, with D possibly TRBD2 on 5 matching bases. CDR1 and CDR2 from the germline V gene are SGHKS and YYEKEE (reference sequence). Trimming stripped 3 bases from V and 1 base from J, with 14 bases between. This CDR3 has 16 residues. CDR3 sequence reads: CASSWNERDSYNEQFF. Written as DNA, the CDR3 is TGTGCCAGCAGCTGGAACGAGAGGGATTCCTACAATGAGCAGTTCTTC.

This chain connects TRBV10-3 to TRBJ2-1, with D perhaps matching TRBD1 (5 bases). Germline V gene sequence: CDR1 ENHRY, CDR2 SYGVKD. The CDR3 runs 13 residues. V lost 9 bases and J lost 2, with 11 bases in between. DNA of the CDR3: TGTGCCATATCGACAGAAACCTACAATGAGCAGTTCTTC. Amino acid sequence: CAISTETYNEQFF.

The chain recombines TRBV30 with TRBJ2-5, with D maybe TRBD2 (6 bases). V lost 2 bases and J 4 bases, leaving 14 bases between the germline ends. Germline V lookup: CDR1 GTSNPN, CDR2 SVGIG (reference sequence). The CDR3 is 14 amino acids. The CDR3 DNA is TGTGCCTGGAGTTTCAACGGGGGTGGAGAGACCCAGTACTTC. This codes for CAWSFNGGGETQYF.

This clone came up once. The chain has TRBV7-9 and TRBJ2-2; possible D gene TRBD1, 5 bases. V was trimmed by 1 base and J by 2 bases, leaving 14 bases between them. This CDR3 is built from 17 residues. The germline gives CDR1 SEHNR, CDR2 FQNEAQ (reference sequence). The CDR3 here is CASSLVRQGTNTGELFF. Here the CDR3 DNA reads TGTGCCAGCAGCTTAGTTCGCCAGGGAACTAACACCGGGGAGCTGTTTTTT.

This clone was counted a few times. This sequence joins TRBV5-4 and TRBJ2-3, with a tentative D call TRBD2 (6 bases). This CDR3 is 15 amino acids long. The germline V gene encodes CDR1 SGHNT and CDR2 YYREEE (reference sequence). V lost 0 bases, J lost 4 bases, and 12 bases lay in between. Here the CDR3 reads CASSLVGRGADTQYF. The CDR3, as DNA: TGTGCCAGCAGCTTGGTCGGGAGAGGCGCAGATACGCAGTATTTT.

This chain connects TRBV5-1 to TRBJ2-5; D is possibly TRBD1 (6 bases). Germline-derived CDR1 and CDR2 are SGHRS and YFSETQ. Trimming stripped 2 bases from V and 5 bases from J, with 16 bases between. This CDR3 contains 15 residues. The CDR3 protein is CASSFRDNPGETQYF. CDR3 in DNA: TGCGCCAGCAGCTTCCGGGACAACCCCGGGGAGACCCAGTACTTC.

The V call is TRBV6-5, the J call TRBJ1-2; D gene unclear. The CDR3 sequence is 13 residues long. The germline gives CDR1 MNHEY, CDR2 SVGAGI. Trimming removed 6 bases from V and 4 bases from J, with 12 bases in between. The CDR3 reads CASSRGPAYGYTF. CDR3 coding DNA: TGTGCCAGCAGCCGCGGTCCGGCCTATGGCTACACCTTC.

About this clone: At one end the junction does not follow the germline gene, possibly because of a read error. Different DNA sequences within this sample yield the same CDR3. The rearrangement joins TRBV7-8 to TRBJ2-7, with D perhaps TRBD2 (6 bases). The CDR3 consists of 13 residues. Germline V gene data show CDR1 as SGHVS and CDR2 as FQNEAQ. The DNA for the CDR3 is TGTGCCAGCAGCCTAGCGAGTACCTACGAGCAGTACTTC. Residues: CASSLASTYEQYF.

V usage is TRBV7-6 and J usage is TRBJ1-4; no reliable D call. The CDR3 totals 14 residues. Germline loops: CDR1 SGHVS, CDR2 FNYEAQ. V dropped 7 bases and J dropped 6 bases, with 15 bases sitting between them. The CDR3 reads CASTVGGKDEKLFF. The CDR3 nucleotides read TGTGCCAGCACCGTAGGAGGAAAGGATGAAAAACTGTTTTTT. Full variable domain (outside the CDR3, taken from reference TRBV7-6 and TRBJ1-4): GAGVSQSPRYKVTKRGQDVALRCDPISGHVSLYWYRQALGQGPEFLTYFNYEAQQDKSGLPNDRFSAERPEGSISTLTIQRTEQRDSAMYRCASTVGGKDEKLFFGSGTQLSVL.

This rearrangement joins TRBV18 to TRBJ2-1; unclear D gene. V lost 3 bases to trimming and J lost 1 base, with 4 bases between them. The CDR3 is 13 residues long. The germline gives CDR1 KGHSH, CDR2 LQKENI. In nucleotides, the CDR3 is TGTGCCAGCTCACCTCAGTCCTACAATGAGCAGTTCTTC. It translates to CASSPQSYNEQFF. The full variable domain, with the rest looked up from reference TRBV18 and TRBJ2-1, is NAGVMQNPRHLVRRRGQEARLRCSPMKGHSHVYWYRQLPEEGLKFMVYLQKENIIDESGMPKERFSAEFPKEGPSILRIQQVVRGDSAAYFCASSPQSYNEQFFGPGTRLTVL.

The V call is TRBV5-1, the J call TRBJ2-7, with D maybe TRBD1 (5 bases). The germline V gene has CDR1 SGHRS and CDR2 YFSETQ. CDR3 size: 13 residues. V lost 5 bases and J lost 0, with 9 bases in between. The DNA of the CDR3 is TGCGCCAGCAGGACAGACAGCTCCTACGAGCAGTACTTC. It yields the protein CASRTDSSYEQYF.

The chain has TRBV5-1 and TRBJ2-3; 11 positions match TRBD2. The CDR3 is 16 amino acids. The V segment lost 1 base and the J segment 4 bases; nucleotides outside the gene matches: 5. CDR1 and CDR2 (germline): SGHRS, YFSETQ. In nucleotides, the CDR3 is TGCGCCAGCAGCTTGCAACTAGCGGGAGTATCAGATACGCAGTATTTT. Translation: CASSLQLAGVSDTQYF.

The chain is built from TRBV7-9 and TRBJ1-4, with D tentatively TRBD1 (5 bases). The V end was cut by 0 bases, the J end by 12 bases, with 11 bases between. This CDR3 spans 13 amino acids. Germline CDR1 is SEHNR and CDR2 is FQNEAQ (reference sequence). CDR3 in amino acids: CASSLAHGGELFF. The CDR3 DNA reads TGTGCCAGCAGCTTAGCGCATGGGGGGGAACTGTTTTTT.

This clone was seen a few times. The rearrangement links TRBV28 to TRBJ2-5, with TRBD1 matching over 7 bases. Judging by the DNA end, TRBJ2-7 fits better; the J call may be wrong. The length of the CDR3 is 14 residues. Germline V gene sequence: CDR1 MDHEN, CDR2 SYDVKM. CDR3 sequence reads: CASSLGGQIYEQYF. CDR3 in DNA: TGTGCCAGCAGTTTAGGGGGACAGATCTACGAGCAGTACTTC.

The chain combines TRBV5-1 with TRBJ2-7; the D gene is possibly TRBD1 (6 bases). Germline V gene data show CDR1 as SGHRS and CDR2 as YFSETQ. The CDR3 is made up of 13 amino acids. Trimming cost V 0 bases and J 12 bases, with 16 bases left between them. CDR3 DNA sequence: TGCGCCAGCAGCTTGGCGGACAGACTGTCCCTGTACTTC. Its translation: CASSLADRLSLYF.

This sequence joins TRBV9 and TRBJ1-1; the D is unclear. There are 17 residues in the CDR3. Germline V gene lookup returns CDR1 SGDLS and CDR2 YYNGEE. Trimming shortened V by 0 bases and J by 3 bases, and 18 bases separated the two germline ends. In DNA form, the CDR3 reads TGTGCCAGCAGCGTAGCTACGTTGGGTTTCGGAGACACTGAAGCTTTCTTT. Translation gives CASSVATLGFGDTEAFF.

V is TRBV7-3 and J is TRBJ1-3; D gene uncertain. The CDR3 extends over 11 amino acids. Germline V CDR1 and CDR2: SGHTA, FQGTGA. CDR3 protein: CDGLSGNTIYF. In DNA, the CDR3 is TGTGACGGACTCTCTGGAAACACCATATATTTT.

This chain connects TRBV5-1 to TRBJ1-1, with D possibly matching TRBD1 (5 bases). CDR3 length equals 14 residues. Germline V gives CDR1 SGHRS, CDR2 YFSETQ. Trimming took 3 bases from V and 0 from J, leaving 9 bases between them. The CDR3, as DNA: TGCGCCAGCAGCTCGCAGACAGTGAACACTGAAGCTTTCTTT. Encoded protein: CASSSQTVNTEAFF.